This T cell receptor (beta chain) was obtained from a study of T cell repertoires in cytomegalovirus infection. Study-level information: TCR beta signatures that were public indicated CMV infection and matching HLA type.

Study-wide points: HLA-C-restricted TCR beta clonotypes specific for CMV led the ex vivo response. Public TCR beta family frequency separated CMV-and-HLA carriers, including in an independent cohort.

Germline assignment: CDR1 WSHSY and CDR2 SAAADI. V lost 0 bases, J lost 2 bases, and 13 bases lay in between. The CDR3 runs to 16 residues. TCRdb recomputed calls from the reads with MiXCR, one row per CDR3 protein. The data show hundreds of thousands of distinct CDR3 sequences, with around 30% seen just once and over 11% held by the top ten. This clonotype was picked up a small number of times. No antigen is known for it. This material consisted of cultured CD8+ T cells from PBMCs, taken from culture after CMV antigen stimulation. This TCR was sampled from a human donor in good health (CMV status not recorded). Some clones in this sample may be carry-over from other donors' samples. This chain joins TRBV10-2 and TRBJ1-1; no clear D. CDR3 in amino acids: CASSESMPGPNTEAFF. The DNA for the CDR3 is TGCGCCAGCAGTGAGTCCATGCCCGGGCCCAACACTGAAGCTTTCTTT.